A selection of T cell receptor beta chains follows, all from one sample in a study of OX40 agonist ivuxolimab in advanced cancers. Sequencing used immunoSEQ multiplex PCR; TCRdb keeps in-frame clones, though not all of them. The data show more than 25,000 clones, about 88% seen once. Specimen: CD4+ or CD8+ T cells sorted from blood, collected in a trial of the OX40 agonist ivuxolimab. These receptors came from an adult with an advanced solid tumor such as melanoma, head and neck, liver or kidney cancer. Each CDR3 is given with its conserved first and last residue. D genes are given only for firm matches. Where a row states a size, it is once, few, many or the class of an expanded clone; other rows omit it.

j_call	d_call	v_call	clone_size	cdr3_length	cdr3_aa	cdr3_nt
TRBJ2-7	TRBD1	TRBV13	once	12	CASSLGWTGPSF	TGTGCCAGCAGCTTAGGCTGGACAGGACCCAGCTTC
TRBJ2-7	-	TRBV28	-	16	CASSLEDLRKAYEQYF	TGTGCCAGCAGTTTGGAGGATCTGAGGAAAGCCTACGAGCAGTACTTC
TRBJ2-1	TRBD2	TRBV7-2	-	15	CASSLATSGGGEQFF	TGTGCCAGCAGCTTAGCGACTAGCGGTGGGGGTGAGCAGTTCTTC
TRBJ1-1	-	TRBV27	-	12	CASSSVDTEAFF	TGTGCCAGCAGTTCCGTGGACACTGAAGCTTTCTTT
TRBJ2-7	TRBD2	TRBV13	-	19	CASSSARLAKEAVPYEQYF	TGTGCCAGCAGCTCGGCCCGACTAGCGAAAGAGGCCGTCCCCTACGAGCAGTACTTC
TRBJ1-1	-	TRBV20-1	few	10	CSASGEEAFF	TGCAGTGCTAGTGGCGAGGAAGCTTTCTTT
TRBJ1-6	-	TRBV30	-	13	CAWSPQGNSPLHF	TGTGCCTGGAGTCCCCAGGGGAATTCACCCCTCCACTTT
TRBJ2-7	TRBD1	TRBV11-2	-	14	CASSSWTGVYEQYF	TGTGCCAGCAGCTCTTGGACAGGGGTTTACGAGCAGTACTTC
TRBJ1-1	-	TRBV29-1	-	13	CSVDPRVNTEAFF	TGCAGCGTCGACCCGAGGGTGAACACTGAAGCTTTCTTT
TRBJ2-5	-	TRBV13	-	12	CASSTVGETQYF	TGTGCCAGCAGCACCGTGGGTGAGACCCAGTACTTC
TRBJ2-3	TRBD2	TRBV11-3	-	19	CASSWRGSGDLRITDTQYF	TGTGCCAGCAGCTGGAGGGGTAGCGGGGACCTTAGAATCACAGATACGCAGTATTTT
TRBJ1-1	-	TRBV28	once	12	CASSKGHTEAFF	TGTGCCAGCAGTAAAGGGCACACTGAAGCTTTCTTT
TRBJ2-3	TRBD2	TRBV4-3	-	17	CASSQRLAAEVTDTQYF	TGCGCCAGCAGCCAACGACTAGCGGCCGAGGTAACAGATACGCAGTATTTT
TRBJ2-7	TRBD1	TRBV11-2	once	15	CASSPTGTASYEQYF	TGTGCCAGCAGCCCTACAGGGACAGCTTCCTACGAGCAGTACTTC
TRBJ1-6	-	TRBV5-1	-	15	CASSPDGLNNSPLHF	TGCGCCAGCAGCCCGGACGGGCTAAATAATTCACCCCTCCACTTT
TRBJ2-4	TRBD1	TRBV7-9	once	19	CASSPLGQAKTLAKNIQYF	TGTGCCAGCAGCCCCCTCGGACAGGCGAAAACTTTAGCCAAAAACATTCAGTACTTC